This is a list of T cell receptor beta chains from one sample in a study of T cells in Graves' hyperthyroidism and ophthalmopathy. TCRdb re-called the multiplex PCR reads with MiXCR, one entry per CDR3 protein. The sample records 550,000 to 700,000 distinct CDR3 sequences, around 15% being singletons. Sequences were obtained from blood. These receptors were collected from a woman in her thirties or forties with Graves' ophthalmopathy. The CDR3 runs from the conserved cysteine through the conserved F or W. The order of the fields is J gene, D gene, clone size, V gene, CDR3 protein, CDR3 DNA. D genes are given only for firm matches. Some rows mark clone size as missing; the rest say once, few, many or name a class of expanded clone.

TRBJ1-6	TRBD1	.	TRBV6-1	CASSPGTADNSPLHF	TGTGCCAGCAGCCCAGGGACAGCCGATAATTCACCCCTCCACTTT
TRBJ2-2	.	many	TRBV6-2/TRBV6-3	CASIGGFPGELFF	TGTGCCAGCATTGGAGGGTTTCCCGGGGAGCTGTTTTTT
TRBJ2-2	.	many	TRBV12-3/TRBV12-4	CASITWGDGELFF	TGTGCCAGCATAACATGGGGAGACGGGGAGCTGTTTTTT
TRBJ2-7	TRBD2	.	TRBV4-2	CASSQDWGSGSYEQYF	TGTGCCAGCAGCCAAGATTGGGGTAGCGGGAGCTACGAGCAGTACTTC
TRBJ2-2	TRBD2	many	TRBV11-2	CASSFPTSGSSIGELFF	TGTGCCAGCAGCTTCCCGACTAGCGGGAGTAGTATCGGGGAGCTGTTTTTT
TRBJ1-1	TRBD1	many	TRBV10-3	CAIRDSPLNTEAFF	TGTGCCATCCGGGACAGCCCTTTAAACACTGAAGCTTTCTTT
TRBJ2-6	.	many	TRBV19	CASSQTPVGANVLTF	TGTGCCAGTAGCCAGACTCCGGTCGGGGCCAACGTCCTGACTTTC
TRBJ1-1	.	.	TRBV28	CVGASGTEAFF	TGTGTCGGGGCCTCAGGGACTGAAGCTTTCTTT
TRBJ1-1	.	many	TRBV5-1	CASSSDVYWAHGNTEAFF	TGCGCCAGCAGCTCAGATGTATATTGGGCCCACGGTAACACTGAAGCTTTCTTT
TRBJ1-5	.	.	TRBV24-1	CATSESTGPRGTQHF	TGTGCCACCAGTGAATCAACAGGCCCGAGAGGGACCCAGCATTTT
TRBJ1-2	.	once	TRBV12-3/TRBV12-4	CASRQGHYGYTF	TGTGCCAGCCGCCAGGGCCACTATGGCTACACCTTC
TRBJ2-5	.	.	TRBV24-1	CAASDRADQETQYF	TGTGCCGCCAGTGATAGGGCGGATCAAGAGACCCAGTACTTC
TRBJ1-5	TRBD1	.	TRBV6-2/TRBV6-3	CATSDQQGRDQPQHF	TGTGCCACCAGTGATCAACAGGGGAGGGATCAGCCCCAGCATTTT
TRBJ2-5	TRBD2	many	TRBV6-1	CASSKAGGRETQYF	TGTGCCAGCAGTAAAGCGGGAGGCCGAGAGACCCAGTACTTC
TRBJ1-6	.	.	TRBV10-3	CAIRAGDSPLHF	TGTGCCATCAGAGCGGGAGATTCACCCCTCCACTTT
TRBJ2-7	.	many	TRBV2	CASSEGTAYEQYF	TGTGCCAGCAGTGAAGGGACAGCTTACGAGCAGTACTTC
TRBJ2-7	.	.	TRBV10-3	CAISEEWTKYF	TGTGCCATCAGTGAGGAATGGACGAAGTACTTC
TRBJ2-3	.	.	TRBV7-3	CASRDLGKDTQYF	TGTGCCAGCCGCGACCTAGGGAAAGATACGCAGTATTTT
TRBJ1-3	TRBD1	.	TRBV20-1	CSATGGSSGNTIYF	TGCAGTGCCACAGGGGGCTCCTCTGGAAACACCATATATTTT